The next 10 T cell receptor beta chains were all read from a single sample in a study of beta chain features in type 1 diabetes. Notes on the study in general: Shorter TCRB CDR3s, moderately but significantly so, were found in Type 1 diabetes patients in all four CD4+ subsets.

Their recognized antigens are unknown. The whole isolated RNA underwent reverse transcription, so sequencing captured expressed TCRB transcripts. Profiled with immunoSEQ multiplex PCR; TCRdb holds only in-frame clones, not every one. The table records a few hundred thousand clones, about 23% of them present only once. Input material: naive CD4+ T cells from blood. Receptors originate from a woman younger than 45 with type 1 diabetes.

This clone turned up a few times. Other DNA sequences within the sample encode an identical CDR3. V is TRBV7-3 and J is TRBJ2-1; 7 bases line up with TRBD2. V was pared by 5 bases and J by 7 bases, with 5 bases of the junction left unmatched. The germline CDR1 and CDR2 sequences are SGHTA and FQGTGA. This CDR3 has 13 residues. In DNA form, the CDR3 reads TGTGCCAGCAGCCCCCAGGGAGGGAATGAGCAGTTCTTC. Translated, it gives CASSPQGGNEQFF.

The V and J genes are TRBV30 and TRBJ1-5; 7 bases map to TRBD1. Germline lookup yields CDR1 GTSNPN and CDR2 SVGIG (reference sequence). With 0 bases clipped from V and 3 bases from J, the junction kept 5 bases outside the gene matches. The CDR3 consists of 15 residues. CDR3 DNA: TGTGCCTGGAGTGTAAAGGGGGCCTTCAATCAGCCCCAGCATTTT. Amino acids: CAWSVKGAFNQPQHF.

Only a few counts were recorded for this clone. This chain links TRBV4-1 with TRBJ2-5, with TRBD2 identical over 12 bases. The germline gives CDR1 MGHRA, CDR2 YSYEKL. The CDR3 runs to 15 residues. The V gene end was trimmed by 4 bases and the J gene end by 3 bases; junction bases not matched to a gene: 3. The CDR3 region is CASSRLAGVEETQYF. The DNA of the CDR3 is TGCGCCAGCAGCCGACTAGCGGGAGTTGAAGAGACCCAGTACTTC.

This clone was counted only a few times. The chain couples TRBV15 to TRBJ2-1; the match to TRBD2 covers 9 bases. CDR3 length equals 15 residues. The V gene's germline CDR1 is LNHNV and CDR2 YYDKDF (reference sequence). Germline trimming cut 0 bases from V and 4 bases from J; bases unmatched to any gene: 1. The CDR3 nucleotides are TGTGCCACCAGCAGAGATAGCGGGAGTTACAATGAGCAGTTCTTC. It is translated as CATSRDSGSYNEQFF. The variable domain in full, completed from reference TRBV15 and TRBJ2-1, reads DAMVIQNPRYQVTQFGKPVTLSCSQTLNHNVMYWYQQKSSQAPKLLFHYYDKDFNNEADTPDNFQSRRPNTSFCFLDIRSPGLGDTAMYLCATSRDSGSYNEQFFGPGTRLTVL.

This sequence joins TRBV5-4 and TRBJ2-7; D remains unclear. The CDR3 sequence is 15 residues long. The germline V and J ends were trimmed by 0 bases and 1 base, with 11 bases remaining between them. Germline CDR1 is SGHNT and CDR2 is YYREEE (reference sequence). The CDR3 protein is CASSLAFTGSYEQYF. In DNA, the CDR3 is TGTGCCAGCAGCTTGGCCTTTACGGGTTCCTACGAGCAGTACTTC.

Only a few counts were recorded for this clone. The chain uses TRBV29-1 and TRBJ2-5; D gene ambiguous. Trimming took 6 bases from V and 5 from J, leaving 13 bases between them. This CDR3 is 12 amino acids long. CDR1 is SQVTM, CDR2 ANQGSEA, per germline. The CDR3 coding sequence is TGCAGCGTCACTGTGATTTTCGAGACCCAGTACTTC. Its protein is CSVTVIFETQYF. Combining the CDR3 with reference TRBV29-1 and TRBJ2-5 gives the whole variable domain SAVISQKPSRDICQRGTSLTIQCQVDSQVTMMFWYRQQPGQSLTLIATANQGSEATYESGFVIDKFPISRPNLTFSTLTVSNMSPEDSSIYLCSVTVIFETQYFGPGTRLLVL.

This clone was observed a handful of times. This chain uses TRBV9 with TRBJ2-3, with D possibly being TRBD2 (5 bases). CDR1 is SGDLS, CDR2 YYNGEE, per germline. The CDR3 contains 14 residues. V was clipped by 2 bases and J by 0 bases, with 7 bases between them. In nucleotides, the CDR3 is TGTGCCAGCAGCGTGAGGGCTAGCACAGATACGCAGTATTTT. Its translation: CASSVRASTDTQYF. The whole variable domain, remainder taken from reference TRBV9 and TRBJ2-3, is DSGVTQTPKHLITATGQRVTLRCSPRSGDLSVYWYQQSLDQGLQFLIQYYNGEERAKGNILERFSAQQFPDLHSELNLSSLELGDSALYFCASSVRASTDTQYFGPGTRLTVL.

This clone has a handful of counts. V gene TRBV5-1 combines with J gene TRBJ1-5, with a tentative D call TRBD1 (5 bases). V was shortened by 4 bases and J by 4 bases, with 12 bases between the two germline ends. Germline V lookup: CDR1 SGHRS, CDR2 YFSETQ. The CDR3 runs to 14 residues. In nucleotides, the CDR3 is TGCGCCAGCAGCAGACCACAGGAGAATCAGCCCCAGCATTTT. This encodes CASSRPQENQPQHF. The full variable domain, in which reference TRBV5-1 and TRBJ1-5 provide the parts outside the CDR3, is KAGVTQTPRYLIKTRGQQVTLSCSPISGHRSVSWYQQTPGQGLQFLFEYFSETQRNKGNFPGRFSGRQFSNSRSEMNVSTLELGDSALYLCASSRPQENQPQHFGDGTRLSIL.

Here the CDR3 reads CASSWGQRPYGYTF. The CDR3 region has the DNA TGTGCCAGCAGCTGGGGACAAAGACCCTATGGCTACACCTTC. The chain employs TRBV5-4 and TRBJ1-2; perhaps TRBD1 as D (6 bases). From germline, CDR1 is SGHNT and CDR2 YYREEE (reference sequence). This CDR3 is built from 14 residues. Trimming shortened V by 3 bases and J by 4 bases, and 13 bases separated the two germline ends. The variable domain in full, with the rest retrieved from reference TRBV5-4 and TRBJ1-2, is ETGVTQSPTHLIKTRGQQVTLRCSSQSGHNTVSWYQQALGQGPQFIFQYYREEENGRGNFPPRFSGLQFPNYSSELNVNALELDDSALYLCASSWGQRPYGYTFGSGTRLTVV.

The genes are TRBV19 and TRBJ1-1, with 7 bases fitting TRBD1. There are 14 residues in the CDR3. Trimming took 3 bases from V and 5 from J; bases not matched to a gene: 6. Per germline, CDR1 LNHDA and CDR2 SQIVND (reference sequence). Here the CDR3 DNA reads TGTGCCAGTAGTATTGTGACAGGGTGGACTGAAGCTTTCTTT. It translates to CASSIVTGWTEAFF. Filled out from reference TRBV19 and TRBJ1-1, the complete variable domain reads DGGITQSPKYLFRKEGQNVTLSCEQNLNHDAMYWYRQDPGQGLRLIYYSQIVNDFQKGDIAEGYSVSREKKESFPLTVTSAQKNPTAFYLCASSIVTGWTEAFFGQGTRLTVV.